The TCR beta chain under discussion was sequenced for a study of T cell responses to AZD1222 COVID-19 vaccine. Study-level information: It was second doses at about 4 or about 12 weeks that were pooled.

Whole-study results and caveats: Vaccine-associated CD4 TCRs spanned spike, dominant at 160-218 and 743-854.

This CDR3 spans 11 amino acids. V was trimmed by 3 bases and J by 9 bases, leaving 8 bases between them. Per germline, CDR1 WNHNN and CDR2 SYGVQD (reference sequence). Comments on this clone: Its specificity is not known.

Sequenced by immunoSEQ multiplex PCR; TCRdb stores in-frame clones only, minus some. The sample lists some 120,000 clones, approximately 84% occurring once. This chain joins TRBV10-1 and TRBJ2-5; D call uncertain. Sequencing was performed on peripheral blood, taken on day 0 of AZD1222 vaccination. The sequence came from an adult in good health. The DNA for the CDR3 is TGCGCCAGCAGTGAAGGGTGGGCCCAGTACTTC. Translating gives CASSEGWAQYF.